The 25 T cell receptor beta chains given below trace back to one sample, sequenced in a study of blood T cells in healthy people across ages. The second PCR ran about 6 to 12 cycles with a sample-barcoded 5' primer and J-beta primers. TCRdb itself ran the 5' RACE reads through MiXCR, one entry per CDR3 protein. The sample contains around 1,800,000 distinct CDR3 sequences, about two fifths of which appear only once. Material: blood. The source is a human donor in good health.

This clonotype was counted a few times. The chain joins TRBV7-2 to TRBJ1-2; the D gene is possibly TRBD1 (6 bases). The CDR3 spans 16 residues. With 2 bases removed from V and 5 bases from J, the gap between germline ends came to 18 bases. Looked up from germline, CDR1 is SGHTA and CDR2 is FQGNSA. CDR3 bases: TGTGCCAGCAGCTTATGGGCAGGGGAGGATGGGTATGGCTACACCTTC. It is translated as CASSLWAGEDGYGYTF.

The chain couples TRBV5-1 to TRBJ2-5, with D tentatively TRBD2 (5 bases). Trimming cost V 4 bases and J 5 bases, with 12 bases left between them. This CDR3 region has 13 residues. The germline gives CDR1 SGHRS, CDR2 YFSETQ. CDR3 bases: TGCGCCAGCAGCACCGGACTCCGGGAGACCCAGTACTTC. Amino acids: CASSTGLRETQYF. Variable domain in full (rest from reference TRBV5-1 and TRBJ2-5): KAGVTQTPRYLIKTRGQQVTLSCSPISGHRSVSWYQQTPGQGLQFLFEYFSETQRNKGNFPGRFSGRQFSNSRSEMNVSTLELGDSALYLCASSTGLRETQYFGPGTRLLVL.

The chain is built from TRBV9 and TRBJ1-2; unclear D gene. Germline V gives CDR1 SGDLS, CDR2 YYNGEE. The CDR3 consists of 14 residues. V was trimmed by 0 bases and J by 4 bases, leaving 10 bases between them. The CDR3 sequence: CASSVGVRSYGYTF. The CDR3 region has the DNA TGTGCCAGCAGCGTAGGGGTTAGGTCCTATGGCTACACCTTC.

Notes on this clonotype: A far larger clone is only one base removed, so a read error is likely. V gene TRBV7-2 combines with J gene TRBJ2-7; D possibly corresponds to TRBD1 (5 bases). This CDR3 is 11 amino acids long. Looked up from germline, CDR1 is SGHTA and CDR2 is FQGNSA. The CDR3 bases are TGTGCCCGCAGCTTAGGGGTCGAGCAGTACTTC. Amino acids: CARSLGVEQYF.

The chain joins TRBV20-1 to TRBJ2-6; D may be TRBD1 (6 bases). The CDR3 sequence is 15 residues long. In germline, CDR1 is DFQATT, CDR2 SNEGSKA (reference sequence). Between the trimmed V and J ends, which lost 8 bases and 0 bases, there was a span of 14 bases. CDR3 residues: CSSRDTNSGANVLTF. The DNA of the CDR3 is TGCAGTTCCCGGGACACTAACTCTGGGGCCAACGTCCTGACTTTC.

The chain links TRBV6-5 to TRBJ2-7; a possible D gene is TRBD1 (6 bases). The V and J ends lost 6 bases and 0 bases respectively, with 15 bases between them. Germline V gene lookup returns CDR1 MNHEY and CDR2 SVGAGI. CDR3 length: 15 residues. CDR3 nucleotides: TGTGCCAGCAGACCTACCGGGACACTCTCCTACGAGCAGTACTTC. Translated: CASRPTGTLSYEQYF.

This clonotype turned up a few times. This sequence joins TRBV6-5 and TRBJ1-2; a weak D match, TRBD1 (6 bases). Between the trimmed V and J ends, which lost 2 bases and 6 bases, there was a span of 16 bases. The germline gives CDR1 MNHEY, CDR2 SVGAGI. CDR3 length: 15 residues. This chain's CDR3 is CASSYGGGAIDGYTF. CDR3 nucleotides: TGTGCCAGCAGTTACGGGGGGGGCGCGATTGATGGCTACACCTTC.

This clonotype has more than one count but fewer than ten. The V call is TRBV7-2, the J call TRBJ2-7; D perhaps matches TRBD1 (5 bases). Between the trimmed V and J ends, which lost 4 bases and 5 bases, there was a span of 21 bases. Germline V gene data show CDR1 as SGHTA and CDR2 as FQGNSA. This CDR3 has 16 residues. The CDR3 DNA reads as TGTGCCAGCAGCTCAATTGGGGCCCAAGGTTCCCACGAGCAGTACTTC. Translated: CASSSIGAQGSHEQYF.

This clonotype was seen only a few times. The chain employs TRBV20-1 and TRBJ1-5; the D gene is possibly TRBD1 (6 bases). The CDR3 is 14 residues long. The ends were cut back, 5 bases at V and 5 bases at J, with 16 bases in the middle. Germline loops: CDR1 DFQATT, CDR2 SNEGSKA (reference sequence). The CDR3 spells CSAPPGGRDQPQHF. The CDR3 DNA is TGCAGTGCTCCCCCCGGGGGCAGGGATCAGCCCCAGCATTTT.

The chain is built from TRBV7-2 and TRBJ2-7; D may match TRBD1 or TRBD2 (5 bases each). This CDR3 has 14 residues. Germline-derived CDR1 and CDR2 are SGHTA and FQGNSA. The V end lost 4 bases, the J end lost 5 bases, and 15 bases lay between the germline ends. CDR3 protein: CASSYRPGSHEQYF. Here the CDR3 DNA reads TGTGCCAGCAGCTACAGGCCGGGGTCTCACGAGCAGTACTTC.

The chain combines TRBV5-1 with TRBJ2-2; D is undetermined. This CDR3 region has 18 residues. CDR1 SGHRS and CDR2 YFSETQ come from the germline V gene. V lost 4 bases and J lost 5, with 24 bases in between. The CDR3 protein is CASSRFSNPGRITGELFF. CDR3 nucleotide sequence: TGCGCCAGCAGCCGGTTCTCAAACCCCGGCAGAATAACCGGGGAGCTGTTTTTT.

This clonotype was seen only a few times. The gene calls are TRBV3-1 and TRBJ2-7; D may be TRBD2 (5 bases). The CDR3 runs to 14 residues. Germline loops: CDR1 LGHDT, CDR2 YNNKEL (reference sequence). Trimming took 4 bases from V and 3 from J, leaving 13 bases between them. The CDR3 nucleotides are TGTGCCAGCAGCCCCGAATCCCGGGACTACGAGCAGTACTTC. This encodes CASSPESRDYEQYF.

This chain links TRBV28 with TRBJ2-7; 8 bases map to TRBD1. V lost 5 bases, J lost 4 bases, and 10 bases stayed unmatched. The germline CDR1 and CDR2 sequences are MDHEN and SYDVKM. The CDR3 contains 15 residues. This CDR3 reads CASSKTGVRMYEQYF. CDR3 nucleotide sequence: TGTGCCAGCAGTAAGACAGGGGTGAGAATGTACGAGCAGTACTTC.

The J gene is TRBJ2-3, the V gene TRBV5-1, with TRBD2 matching 16 bases. This CDR3 comprises 20 residues. The V segment lost 3 bases and the J segment 6 bases; nucleotides outside the gene matches: 16. CDR1 is SGHRS, CDR2 YFSETQ, per germline. The CDR3 sequence: CASSYPGLAGGAGSSDTQYF. The CDR3, as DNA: TGCGCCAGCAGCTATCCGGGACTAGCGGGGGGGGCGGGATCTTCTGATACGCAGTATTTT. Supplemented by reference TRBV5-1 and TRBJ2-3, the full variable domain reads KAGVTQTPRYLIKTRGQQVTLSCSPISGHRSVSWYQQTPGQGLQFLFEYFSETQRNKGNFPGRFSGRQFSNSRSEMNVSTLELGDSALYLCASSYPGLAGGAGSSDTQYFGPGTRLTVL.

The J gene is TRBJ2-3, the V gene TRBV5-1, with D maybe TRBD2 (5 bases). The CDR3 sequence is 14 residues long. Trimming stripped 3 bases from V and 7 bases from J, with 15 bases between. Germline CDR1 and CDR2: SGHRS and YFSETQ. CDR3 sequence reads: CASSSPFGEYTQYF. The CDR3 DNA is TGCGCCAGCAGCTCCCCGTTCGGGGAGTATACGCAGTATTTT.

The chain carries TRBV4-3 and TRBJ2-1, with 7 bases matching TRBD2. Germline CDR1 and CDR2: LGHNA and YSLEER. The CDR3 sequence is 15 residues long. V lost 0 bases to trimming and J lost 6 bases; unmatched junction nucleotides: 5. The CDR3 spells CASSQEAGYANEQFF. DNA of the CDR3: TGCGCCAGCAGCCAAGAAGCGGGGTATGCCAATGAGCAGTTCTTC.

In its sample, this clonotype was seen many times. The V and J genes are TRBV29-1 and TRBJ2-3; 7 positions match TRBD2. This CDR3 comprises 14 residues. Trimming took 3 bases from V and 0 from J; bases not matched to a gene: 3. From germline, CDR1 is SQVTM and CDR2 ANQGSEA. CDR3 nucleotide sequence: TGCAGCGTTGAGCGGGGGACCAGCACAGATACGCAGTATTTT. Protein sequence: CSVERGTSTDTQYF.

This rearrangement joins TRBV12-3 or TRBV12-4 to TRBJ2-7; the D is unclear. Trimming removed 6 bases from V and 2 bases from J, with 11 bases in between. CDR3 length equals 13 residues. The CDR3 DNA reads TGTGCCAGCAGACCTCAACGGACCTACGAGCAGTACTTC. This encodes CASRPQRTYEQYF.

This clonotype occurred a few times. V is TRBV3-1 and J is TRBJ2-5; D unclear. The better agreement between TRBJ2-7 and the DNA end casts doubt on the J call. This CDR3 region has 9 residues. The V gene's germline CDR1 is LGHDT and CDR2 YNNKEL (reference sequence). This CDR3 is CASRLEQYF. The CDR3 region has the DNA TGTGCCAGCAGACTCGAGCAGTACTTC.

With regard to this clonotype: A read error may account for a junction end that differs from germline. The chain is built from TRBV6-5 and TRBJ2-6; weak D call: TRBD2 (6 bases). The CDR3 spans 15 residues. Germline V CDR1 and CDR2: MNHEY, SVGAGI. The CDR3 nucleotides read TGTGTCAGCAGTCGCGGGACGGCTGGGGCCAACGTCCTGACTTTC. Its translation is CVSSRGTAGANVLTF.

This clonotype has more than one count but fewer than ten. This rearrangement joins TRBV4-3 to TRBJ1-4; D is unresolved. The CDR3 runs to 17 residues. Germline V lookup: CDR1 LGHNA, CDR2 YSLEER. The ends were cut back, 3 bases at V and 8 bases at J, with 22 bases in the middle. DNA of the CDR3: TGCGCCAGCAGCCAGGACCTTTTGGAGTCACTTAGGGAAAAACTGTTTTTT. Amino acids: CASSQDLLESLREKLFF.

This clonotype was detected only a few times. The chain carries TRBV29-1 and TRBJ2-7, with D maybe TRBD1 (5 bases). CDR3 size: 13 residues. The germline V and J ends were trimmed by 5 bases and 2 bases, with 13 bases remaining between them. CDR1 and CDR2 (germline): SQVTM, ANQGSEA. This CDR3 reads CSVSWQGPYEQYF. The CDR3 nucleotides read TGCAGCGTTTCCTGGCAGGGCCCCTACGAGCAGTACTTC.

This clonotype was seen a few times. This chain connects TRBV29-1 to TRBJ1-5; tentatively, D is TRBD1 (6 bases). With 7 bases removed from V and 2 bases from J, the gap between germline ends came to 15 bases. The CDR3 is made up of 14 amino acids. From germline, CDR1 is SQVTM and CDR2 ANQGSEA. The CDR3 region is CSATEAGGNQPQHF. DNA for the CDR3: TGCAGCGCGACAGAGGCAGGGGGCAATCAGCCCCAGCATTTT.

This sequence joins TRBV5-1 and TRBJ1-2; 9 bases are shared with TRBD1. Per germline, CDR1 SGHRS and CDR2 YFSETQ. V dropped 3 bases and J dropped 4; count of bases not matched to a gene: 7. This CDR3 contains 15 residues. The CDR3 coding sequence is TGCGCCAGCAGCTCTCCGGGACAGGGATTCTATGGCTACACCTTC. This sequence encodes CASSSPGQGFYGYTF. The whole variable domain, filled in from reference TRBV5-1 and TRBJ1-2, reads KAGVTQTPRYLIKTRGQQVTLSCSPISGHRSVSWYQQTPGQGLQFLFEYFSETQRNKGNFPGRFSGRQFSNSRSEMNVSTLELGDSALYLCASSSPGQGFYGYTFGSGTRLTVV.

This sequence joins TRBV7-2 and TRBJ2-3; D is uncertain. V was shortened by 2 bases and J by 2 bases, with 8 bases between the two germline ends. Germline assignment: CDR1 SGHTA and CDR2 FQGNSA. The length of the CDR3 is 14 residues. Here the CDR3 reads CASSLRHHTDTQYF. DNA for the CDR3: TGTGCCAGCAGCTTACGGCATCACACAGATACGCAGTATTTT. Using reference TRBV7-2 and TRBJ2-3 for the parts outside the CDR3, the full variable domain is GAGVSQSPSNKVTEKGKDVELRCDPISGHTALYWYRQSLGQGLEFLIYFQGNSAPDKSGLPSDRFSAERTGGSVSTLTIQRTQQEDSAVYLCASSLRHHTDTQYFGPGTRLTVL.